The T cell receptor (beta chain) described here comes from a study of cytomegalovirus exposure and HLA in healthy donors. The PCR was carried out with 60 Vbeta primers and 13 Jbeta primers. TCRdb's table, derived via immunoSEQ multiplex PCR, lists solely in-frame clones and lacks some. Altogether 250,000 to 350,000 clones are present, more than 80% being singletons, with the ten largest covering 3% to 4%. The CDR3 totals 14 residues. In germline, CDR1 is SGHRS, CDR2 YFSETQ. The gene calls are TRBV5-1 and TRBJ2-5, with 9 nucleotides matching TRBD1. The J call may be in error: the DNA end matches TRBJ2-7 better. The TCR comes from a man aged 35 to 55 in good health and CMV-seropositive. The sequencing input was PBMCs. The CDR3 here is CASSSGTGLYEQYF. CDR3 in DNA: TGCGCCAGCAGCTCCGGGACAGGGCTCTACGAGCAGTACTTC.